The clone carrying this T cell receptor beta chain appeared once. No antigen is known for it. CDR1 and CDR2 from the germline V gene are SNHLY and FYNNEI. The CDR3 has 10 amino acids. Trimming removed 7 bases from V and 5 bases from J, with 6 bases in between. For repertoire sequencing, the TCR beta CDR3 regions were amplified from RNA transcripts. Amplification began with first-round RT-PCR using HTBI primers, then second-round multiplex PCR was performed. TCRdb re-called the multiplex PCR reads through MiXCR, storing one row per CDR3 protein. The table lists some 380,000 distinct CDR3 sequences, approximately 15% of them singletons. The data derive from a study of Graves' ophthalmopathy and Graves' hyperthyroidism. Overall study results and limits: Blood samples also showed most expanded thyroid clonotypes exceeding 0.001 frequency. Using a 13-signature model, the authors split ophthalmopathy from stable hyperthyroidism, with approximately 88% sensitivity and around 76% specificity.

Patients were left out if they had other autoimmune diseases, uncontrolled infections, pregnancy or lactation. The chain recombines TRBV2 with TRBJ2-7; D not resolved. The sample taken for sequencing was peripheral blood. The sequence came from a woman under 30 with stable Graves' hyperthyroidism. This CDR3 reads CASTLHEQYF. In DNA, the CDR3 is TGTGCCAGCACTCTCCACGAGCAGTACTTC.